This passage covers 8 T cell receptor beta chains from one sample sequenced in a study of cytomegalovirus exposure and HLA in healthy donors. Method: immunoSEQ multiplex PCR; TCRdb's copy keeps in-frame clones and lacks some. Altogether roughly 80,000 clones are present, more than 85% being singletons, with the ten largest covering roughly 0.62%. Material: PBMCs. The receptors shown here come from a man aged 18 to 30 in good health and CMV-seronegative.

Worth noting for this clone: The same CDR3 arises from other DNA sequences in this sample as well. The V call is TRBV5-1, the J call TRBJ2-3; D might be TRBD2 (6 bases). Germline V CDR1 and CDR2: SGHRS, YFSETQ. The CDR3 contains 16 residues. V was cut by 0 bases and J by 0 bases, with 11 bases left in between. The CDR3 loop reads CASSLVVAASTDTQYF. Written as DNA, the CDR3 is TGCGCCAGCAGCTTGGTAGTAGCGGCAAGCACAGATACGCAGTATTTT.

This chain connects TRBV27 to TRBJ2-7; weak D call: TRBD2 (5 bases). The CDR3 length is 15 residues. Germline assignment: CDR1 MNHEY and CDR2 SMNVEV (reference sequence). V shed 2 bases and J shed 2 bases, with 13 bases lying between them. The CDR3 is CASSLVLGRPYEQYF. CDR3 bases: TGTGCCAGCAGTTTAGTTTTGGGGAGACCCTACGAGCAGTACTTC.

V usage is TRBV7-2 and J usage is TRBJ1-2, with D perhaps TRBD1 (6 bases). Trimming pared 5 bases from V and 8 bases from J, leaving 15 bases between. The CDR3 spans 13 residues. Germline lookup yields CDR1 SGHTA and CDR2 FQGNSA. CDR3 sequence (DNA): TGTGCCAGCAGCGCGGGGGCAAAAAGCGGCTACACCTTC. It encodes CASSAGAKSGYTF.

This clone showed up just once. This chain joins TRBV30 and TRBJ1-3, with D tentatively TRBD1 (5 bases). The CDR3 has 15 amino acids. The V and J ends lost 0 bases and 8 bases respectively, with 17 bases between them. CDR1 GTSNPN and CDR2 SVGIG come from the germline V gene (reference sequence). The CDR3 here is CAWSVNRGIQYTIYF. The DNA for the CDR3 is TGTGCCTGGAGTGTTAATAGGGGCATTCAATACACCATATATTTT.

The chain is built from TRBV5-4 and TRBJ1-4, with a weak D call TRBD1 (5 bases). This CDR3 region has 15 residues. Per the germline V gene, CDR1 is SGHNT and CDR2 is YYREEE (reference sequence). V lost 1 base, J lost 6 bases, and 13 bases lay in between. CDR3 residues: CASSLIQGGDEKLFF. The CDR3 region has the DNA TGTGCCAGCAGCTTGATTCAGGGAGGGGATGAAAAACTGTTTTTT.

The count of this clone is one. The chain couples TRBV9 to TRBJ2-3; 10 bases are shared with TRBD2. CDR1 and CDR2 from the germline V gene are SGDLS and YYNGEE. The CDR3 contains 17 residues. Losses at the gene ends were 2 bases for V and 0 bases for J; bases not matched to a gene: 6. CDR3 residues: CASSVFSGRSSTDTQYF. CDR3 nucleotides: TGTGCCAGCAGCGTCTTTAGCGGGAGGTCTAGCACAGATACGCAGTATTTT.

The rearrangement uses TRBV6-5 and TRBJ2-3; a weak D match, TRBD2 (5 bases). The CDR3 is 10 residues long. The germline gives CDR1 MNHEY, CDR2 SVGAGI. V was shortened by 8 bases and J by 6 bases, with 6 bases between the two germline ends. CDR3 coding DNA: TGTGCCAGCGGGAGCGATACGCAGTATTTT. Protein: CASGSDTQYF.

This chain uses TRBV4-2 with TRBJ2-1; tentative D call: TRBD2 (7 bases). The CDR3 runs 16 residues. Germline values: CDR1 LGHNA, CDR2 YNFKEQ. V shed 3 bases and J shed 7 bases, with 19 bases lying between them. CDR3: CASSHEGGGPSNEQFF. DNA of the CDR3: TGTGCCAGCAGCCATGAGGGGGGAGGGCCTTCTAATGAGCAGTTCTTC.